The next 16 T cell receptor beta chains were all read from a single sample in a study of blood T cell repertoires in COVID-19. Sequencing used immunoSEQ multiplex PCR; TCRdb keeps in-frame clones, though not all of them. The table records about 110,000 clones, approximately 92% of them present only once. Sequencing input: peripheral blood. The receptors derive from a woman older than 75 with acute or convalescent COVID-19.

This clone appeared once. The V call is TRBV7-2, the J call TRBJ1-1, with D unclear. From germline, CDR1 is SGHTA and CDR2 FQGNSA. The CDR3 sequence is 15 residues long. Trimming pared 1 base from V and 1 base from J, leaving 10 bases between. The CDR3 sequence: CASSLVVFGNTEAFF. DNA for the CDR3: TGTGCCAGCAGCTTAGTGGTTTTCGGGAACACTGAAGCTTTCTTT.

This chain joins TRBV7-9 and TRBJ1-2; D gene uncertain. The CDR3 length is 16 residues. The V gene's germline CDR1 is SEHNR and CDR2 FQNEAQ (reference sequence). Trimming removed 0 bases at V and 4 bases at J, with 15 bases between. The CDR3 DNA reads as TGTGCCAGCAGCTTAGCGCCAGGTCCTGGTGGCTATGGCTACACCTTC. Its translation: CASSLAPGPGGYGYTF.

V is TRBV5-4 and J is TRBJ2-3; a possible D gene is TRBD1 (6 bases). CDR1 and CDR2 (germline): SGHNT, YYREEE (reference sequence). This CDR3 has 14 amino acids. The V and J ends lost 4 bases and 2 bases respectively, with 11 bases between them. The CDR3 DNA sequence: TGTGCCAGCAGCCAGACAGGAGACACAGATACGCAGTATTTT. Protein sequence: CASSQTGDTDTQYF.

V and J are TRBV11-2 and TRBJ2-1, with 9 bases lining up with TRBD2. Germline loops: CDR1 SGHAT, CDR2 FQNNGV. The length of the CDR3 is 15 residues. V shed 1 base, J shed 7 bases, and the junction held 5 bases outside the gene matches. The chain's CDR3 is CASSLGAGGLNEQFF. The CDR3 nucleotides read TGTGCCAGCAGCTTAGGTGCGGGGGGGCTTAATGAGCAGTTCTTC.

This chain uses TRBV27 with TRBJ2-1; 9 bases line up with TRBD1. The V gene's germline CDR1 is MNHEY and CDR2 SMNVEV (reference sequence). J gave up 6 bases and V 7 bases, and 7 bases lay outside the gene matches. CDR3 length: 14 residues. CDR3 nucleotides: TGTGCCAGCACCCGGACAGGGGCCTCCAATGAGCAGTTCTTC. Translating it yields CASTRTGASNEQFF.

The chain has TRBV27 and TRBJ2-1; TRBD2 matches 10 bases. The ends lost 5 bases at V and 4 bases at J; junction bases unmatched: 5. Germline V gene sequence: CDR1 MNHEY, CDR2 SMNVEV (reference sequence). CDR3 size: 15 residues. CDR3 sequence: CASSASGGAYNEQFF. The CDR3 DNA sequence: TGTGCCAGCAGTGCCAGCGGGGGGGCATACAATGAGCAGTTCTTC.

V usage is TRBV27 and J usage is TRBJ1-2; D remains unclear. CDR3 size: 11 residues. V was cut by 6 bases and J by 7 bases, with 9 bases left in between. Germline assignment: CDR1 MNHEY and CDR2 SMNVEV (reference sequence). The CDR3 reads CASRGSAGYTF. CDR3 nucleotide sequence: TGTGCCAGCAGGGGCTCCGCTGGCTACACCTTC.

The V gene is TRBV6-6, the J gene TRBJ2-7; 7 nucleotides line up with TRBD1. V lost 2 bases and J lost 6; bases outside the gene matches: 4. This CDR3 contains 13 residues. CDR1 is MNHNY and CDR2 is SVGAGI in the germline V gene (reference sequence). The CDR3 DNA sequence: TGTGCCAGCAGTTACGACAGGGCGGCCGAGCAGTACTTC. It translates to CASSYDRAAEQYF.

The chain is built from TRBV5-6 and TRBJ2-7, with D perhaps TRBD2 (5 bases). Germline V gives CDR1 SGHDT, CDR2 YYEEEE. Trimming took off 4 bases at V and 4 bases at J, with 9 bases between the two ends. The CDR3 sequence is 12 residues long. CDR3 region: CASSRGHYEQYF. DNA of the CDR3: TGTGCCAGCAGCCGCGGGCATTACGAGCAGTACTTC.

V usage is TRBV7-6 and J usage is TRBJ2-2; 8 bases are shared with TRBD2. Germline values: CDR1 SGHVS, CDR2 FNYEAQ. The CDR3 is made up of 16 amino acids. Trimming removed 4 bases from V and 5 bases from J; junction bases left unmatched: 9. As DNA, the CDR3 is TGTGCCAGCAGCTCCCGGACTATAGCGGGAACCGGGGAGCTGTTTTTT. Translating gives CASSSRTIAGTGELFF. Using reference TRBV7-6 and TRBJ2-2 for the parts outside the CDR3, the full variable domain is GAGVSQSPRYKVTKRGQDVALRCDPISGHVSLYWYRQALGQGPEFLTYFNYEAQQDKSGLPNDRFSAERPEGSISTLTIQRTEQRDSAMYRCASSSRTIAGTGELFFGEGSRLTVL.

The rearrangement joins TRBV7-2 to TRBJ2-7; 11 bases agree with TRBD2. CDR1 and CDR2 from the germline V gene are SGHTA and FQGNSA. The CDR3 spans 14 residues. J lost 2 bases, V lost 5 bases, and 2 bases had no gene match. CDR3 DNA sequence: TGTGCCAGCAGCCGGACTAGCGGGCCCTACGAGCAGTACTTC. This sequence encodes CASSRTSGPYEQYF.

V and J are TRBV5-5 and TRBJ1-2; no clear D gene. CDR3 length: 14 amino acids. The V gene's germline CDR1 is SGHKS and CDR2 YYEKEE (reference sequence). Trimming removed 4 bases from V and 8 bases from J, with 18 bases in between. CDR3 loop: CASSPGDGPIGYTF. In DNA form, the CDR3 reads TGTGCCAGCAGCCCCGGGGATGGTCCGATAGGCTACACCTTC.

This chain links TRBV18 with TRBJ2-3, with D perhaps TRBD1 (6 bases). Trimming cost V 3 bases and J 6 bases, with 10 bases left between them. The germline V gene encodes CDR1 KGHSH and CDR2 LQKENI. This CDR3 contains 13 residues. The CDR3 DNA follows: TGTGCCAGCTCACCCCTGGGGGCCGATACGCAGTATTTT. This gives the protein CASSPLGADTQYF.

Only one count was recorded for this clone. The genes are TRBV9 and TRBJ1-2; perhaps TRBD1 as D (5 bases). The CDR3 is 15 residues long. Germline V gene sequence: CDR1 SGDLS, CDR2 YYNGEE. The V and J ends lost 4 bases and 1 base respectively, with 14 bases between them. Written as DNA, the CDR3 is TGTGCCAGCAGCATGGACACCGACCTTAACTATGGCTACACCTTC. Residues: CASSMDTDLNYGYTF.

The gene calls are TRBV6-4 and TRBJ2-7; no reliable D call. Trimming removed 0 bases from V and 2 bases from J, with 8 bases in between. Per germline, CDR1 MRHNA and CDR2 SNTAGT. The CDR3 runs 14 residues. The CDR3 nucleotides are TGTGCCAGCAGTGACTCGGGCAGGACCTACGAGCAGTACTTC. Translating gives CASSDSGRTYEQYF.

The gene calls are TRBV24-1 and TRBJ1-2; tentative D call: TRBD1 (6 bases). Germline V gene lookup returns CDR1 KGHDR and CDR2 SFDVKD. V was pared by 5 bases and J by 0 bases, with 21 bases between. The CDR3 has 18 amino acids. CDR3 region: CATSGAPETGKANYGYTF. The CDR3 region has the DNA TGTGCCACCAGTGGGGCCCCCGAGACAGGAAAAGCTAACTATGGCTACACCTTC.